This T cell receptor beta chain was observed in a study of CD8 T cells in Susac syndrome. Study-level points and caveats: The study admitted that it had a relatively small number of individuals in its TCR sequencing and HLA analysis.

About this clonotype: Its cognate antigen is unknown.

RNA in amounts of 0.5 to 1 ug was reverse transcribed with random hexamers. The method of amplification for TCR beta CDR3 was immunoSEQ multiplex PCR, covering 54 Vbeta and 13 Jbeta. TCRdb reprocessed the immunoSEQ multiplex PCR reads via MiXCR and lists one record per CDR3 protein. The sample consists of some 120,000 distinct CDR3 sequences, around 94% of them appearing once. Negative isolation yielded CD4+ and CD8+ T cells, and FACS enriched TEMRA cells. The CDR3 loop spans 14 amino acids. Between the trimmed V and J ends, which lost 4 bases and 4 bases, there was a span of 14 bases. The germline V gene encodes CDR1 SGHRS and CDR2 YFSETQ.

The material sequenced was CD4+ T cells from PBMCs. The TCR was taken from a human donor with multiple sclerosis. The chain couples TRBV5-1 to TRBJ2-5; D is perhaps TRBD1 or TRBD2 (5 bases each). The CDR3, as DNA: TGCGCCAGCAGCGAGGGACCGGGCGGAGAGACCCAGTACTTC. Protein sequence: CASSEGPGGETQYF.